These T cell receptor beta chains were read from a single sample in a study of blood T cell repertoires in COVID-19. The method was immunoSEQ multiplex PCR; TCRdb's version includes in-frame clones alone and lacks a portion of them. This sample has about 91,000 clones, with around 90% found just once. Sequenced material: peripheral blood. The receptors were sampled from a woman older than 75 with active COVID-19. The CDR3 runs from the conserved cysteine through the conserved F or W. A D gene is named only where the DNA matches it firmly. Clone size is given for some rows only: seen once, a few or many times, or a class if the clone is expanded.

abundance: NA
v_gene: TRBV7-9
j_gene: TRBJ1-3
d_gene: TRBD1
CDR3nt: TGTGCCAGCAGCTTAGCTCAGGGGGAAAACACCATATATTTT
CDR3aa: CASSLAQGENTIYF

abundance: NA
v_gene: TRBV7-2
j_gene: TRBJ1-1
d_gene: NA
CDR3nt: TGTGCCAGCAGCTTGTCCGGGACTCCAGGGCAGGATGAAGCTTTCTTT
CDR3aa: CASSLSGTPGQDEAFF

abundance: NA
v_gene: TRBV20-1
j_gene: TRBJ2-3
d_gene: NA
CDR3nt: TGCAGTGCTAGTCCCGGGGTGGGCACAGATACGCAGTATTTT
CDR3aa: CSASPGVGTDTQYF

abundance: NA
v_gene: TRBV7-9
j_gene: TRBJ2-3
d_gene: NA
CDR3nt: TGTGCCAGCAGCTTACAGGGGACTAAGGGAGATACGCAGTATTTT
CDR3aa: CASSLQGTKGDTQYF

abundance: NA
v_gene: TRBV12-3/TRBV12-4
j_gene: TRBJ2-1
d_gene: NA
CDR3nt: TGTGCCAGCAGTTCGTTCCTCTATAATGAGCAGTTCTTC
CDR3aa: CASSSFLYNEQFF

abundance: NA
v_gene: TRBV30
j_gene: TRBJ2-1
d_gene: TRBD2
CDR3nt: TGTGCCTGGAGGAGGGAGGGCTGGAATGAGCAGTTCTTC
CDR3aa: CAWRREGWNEQFF

abundance: NA
v_gene: TRBV2
j_gene: TRBJ1-5
d_gene: NA
CDR3nt: TGTGCCAGCAATCCCGGGACTAATAATCAGCCCCAGCATTTT
CDR3aa: CASNPGTNNQPQHF

abundance: NA
v_gene: TRBV4-3
j_gene: TRBJ2-2
d_gene: NA
CDR3nt: TGCGCCAGCAGCCAAGATTGGGGCAGGGGGGACACCGGGGAGCTGTTTTTT
CDR3aa: CASSQDWGRGDTGELFF

abundance: NA
v_gene: TRBV15
j_gene: TRBJ1-4
d_gene: NA
CDR3nt: TGTGCCACCAGCTCACGACGCGGGGCAACTAATGAAAAACTGTTTTTT
CDR3aa: CATSSRRGATNEKLFF

abundance: NA
v_gene: TRBV5-1
j_gene: TRBJ1-5
d_gene: NA
CDR3nt: TGCGCCAGCAGCTTGGAAGGGGATAGCAATCAGCCCCAGCATTTT
CDR3aa: CASSLEGDSNQPQHF

abundance: few
v_gene: TRBV7-2
j_gene: TRBJ2-1
d_gene: TRBD1
CDR3nt: TGTGCCAGCAGTTGGACAGGGGGTGTACATGAGCAGTTCTTC
CDR3aa: CASSWTGGVHEQFF

abundance: NA
v_gene: TRBV12-3/TRBV12-4
j_gene: TRBJ1-2
d_gene: NA
CDR3nt: TGTGCCAGCCGCGGTTCGGGCTACACCTTC
CDR3aa: CASRGSGYTF

abundance: NA
v_gene: TRBV5-1
j_gene: TRBJ2-7
d_gene: NA
CDR3nt: TGCGCCAGCAAGTACTTCACTTCAACCTACGAGCAGTACTTC
CDR3aa: CASKYFTSTYEQYF

abundance: NA
v_gene: TRBV7-2
j_gene: TRBJ2-4
d_gene: TRBD1
CDR3nt: TGTGCCAGCAGCCCGATCGGGACAGCCAACATTCAGTACTTC
CDR3aa: CASSPIGTANIQYF

abundance: NA
v_gene: TRBV7-2
j_gene: TRBJ2-3
d_gene: NA
CDR3nt: TGTGCCAGCAGCGGTACTTACGGTTTGGGCCGTGGTAGCACAGATACGCAGTATTTT
CDR3aa: CASSGTYGLGRGSTDTQYF

abundance: few
v_gene: TRBV18
j_gene: TRBJ2-7
d_gene: NA
CDR3nt: TGTGCCAGCTCACCGGGGGGTACAAACGAGCAGTACTTC
CDR3aa: CASSPGGTNEQYF

abundance: NA
v_gene: TRBV18
j_gene: TRBJ2-2
d_gene: NA
CDR3nt: TGTGCCAGCTCACGCGGTGGGGCTAGTCGCGACACCGGGGAGCTGTTTTTT
CDR3aa: CASSRGGASRDTGELFF

abundance: NA
v_gene: TRBV2
j_gene: TRBJ1-2
d_gene: TRBD1
CDR3nt: TGTGCCAGCAGAGACCCAGGACAGGGTGATGGCTACACCTTC
CDR3aa: CASRDPGQGDGYTF

abundance: NA
v_gene: TRBV21-1
j_gene: TRBJ1-5
d_gene: NA
CDR3nt: TGTGCCAGCAGCCTCAAAGACAGGGTAACAAGCAATCAGCCCCAGCATTTT
CDR3aa: CASSLKDRVTSNQPQHF

abundance: NA
v_gene: TRBV5-1
j_gene: TRBJ2-3
d_gene: TRBD2
CDR3nt: TGCGCCAGCAGCTCCCGACTAGCGGGAGGGCTCGCAGATACGCAGTATTTT
CDR3aa: CASSSRLAGGLADTQYF

abundance: NA
v_gene: TRBV5-8
j_gene: TRBJ2-2
d_gene: TRBD1
CDR3nt: TGTGCCAGCAGCTTGACAGGGGGCTTTGTAGGGGAGCTGTTTTTT
CDR3aa: CASSLTGGFVGELFF

abundance: NA
v_gene: TRBV4-3
j_gene: TRBJ2-1
d_gene: TRBD2
CDR3nt: TGCGCCAGCAGCCAGGATCCGGGACTAGCGGGACTCGATGAGCAGTTCTTC
CDR3aa: CASSQDPGLAGLDEQFF